The next 15 T cell receptor beta chains were all read from a single sample in a study of human T cells and chemical hapten exposure. The sample's time point: patch test 2, 6 weeks after DPC sensitization. Treatment described: therapeutic diphenylcyclopropenone sensitization with weekly scalp DPC. TCRdb called the RACE reads again in MiXCR, with one record for every CDR3 protein. This table holds 90,000 to 110,000 distinct CDR3 sequences, approximately 8.8% found once. Sequenced here: whole blood, sampled in connection with sensitization to the hapten diphenylcyclopropenone (DPC). These receptors were obtained from a woman aged 40 to 50 with alopecia areata. Some clones in this sample may be carry-over from other donors' samples.

The V call is TRBV29-1, the J call TRBJ2-6; tentative D call: TRBD1 (6 bases). The CDR3 has 14 residues. In germline, CDR1 is SQVTM, CDR2 ANQGSEA. Deletions cut 6 bases from V and 4 bases from J, with 13 bases between. The CDR3: CSVGAPGGANVLTF. CDR3 sequence (DNA): TGCAGCGTGGGGGCCCCCGGGGGGGCCAACGTCCTGACTTTC.

This rearrangement joins TRBV7-9 to TRBJ2-5; D is unresolved. The CDR3 has 15 amino acids. Germline CDR1 is SEHNR and CDR2 is FQNEAQ (reference sequence). The ends were cut back, 1 base at V and 1 base at J, with 10 bases in the middle. The CDR3 region has the DNA TGTGCCAGCAGCTTAGTATTCAGGCTCCAAGAGACCCAGTACTTC. This encodes CASSLVFRLQETQYF.

The chain joins TRBV7-8 to TRBJ2-1; 8 nucleotides agree with TRBD2. The trim removed 3 bases at V and 9 bases at J, leaving 7 bases unmatched. The germline V gene has CDR1 SGHVS and CDR2 FQNEAQ. CDR3 length: 14 amino acids. The CDR3 DNA follows: TGTGCCAGCAGCTTTACGGGGGGGCCAAGTGAGCAGTTCTTC. It yields the protein CASSFTGGPSEQFF. The complete variable domain, with remaining parts taken from reference TRBV7-8 and TRBJ2-1, reads GAGVSQSPRYKVAKRGQDVALRCDPISGHVSLFWYQQALGQGPEFLTYFQNEAQLDKSGLPSDRFFAERPEGSVSTLKIQRTQQEDSAVYLCASSFTGGPSEQFFGPGTRLTVL.

The chain couples TRBV5-1 to TRBJ2-1, with 7 bases that match TRBD1. The CDR3 covers 15 residues. V gave up 3 bases and J gave up 0 bases; unmatched junction bases: 3. Germline CDR1 reads SGHRS; CDR2 reads YFSETQ. The CDR3 DNA reads TGCGCCAGCAGCTCAAGACAGGGCTCCTACAATGAGCAGTTCTTC. Amino acids: CASSSRQGSYNEQFF.

Note on this clonotype: One junction end does not reproduce the germline sequence, and a read error may be involved. The V call is TRBV7-9, the J call TRBJ2-1, with 9 bases that match TRBD2. The CDR3 length is 15 residues. Germline V CDR1 and CDR2: SEHNR, FQNEAQ (reference sequence). In nucleotides, the CDR3 is TGTGCCGGCAGCTTAAAAAGCGGGGGGAATAATGAGCAGTTCTTC. This translates into CAGSLKSGGNNEQFF.

The chain is built from TRBV18 and TRBJ2-5; TRBD1 might be the D (6 bases). This CDR3 has 14 residues. Germline V gene sequence: CDR1 KGHSH, CDR2 LQKENI. V was pared by 3 bases and J by 1 base, with 9 bases between. The CDR3 DNA follows: TGTGCCAGCTCACCTGGACAGTTCCAAGAGACCCAGTACTTC. Translated: CASSPGQFQETQYF.

At least ten counts were recorded for this clonotype. The rearrangement uses TRBV9 and TRBJ2-1, with 7 nucleotides matching TRBD1. This CDR3 spans 14 amino acids. Trimming took 4 bases from V and 6 from J; bases not matched to a gene: 7. Germline-derived CDR1 and CDR2 are SGDLS and YYNGEE. The CDR3 DNA reads as TGTGCCAGCAGCCCCTGGGACAGCTCCAATGAGCAGTTCTTC. The encoded protein is CASSPWDSSNEQFF.

This chain uses TRBV20-1 with TRBJ2-1, with D possibly being TRBD2 (6 bases). CDR1 and CDR2 from the germline V gene are DFQATT and SNEGSKA (reference sequence). Trimming took 6 bases from V and 5 from J, leaving 20 bases between them. This CDR3 has 15 residues. CDR3 protein: CSASGRLEFHNEQFF. CDR3 DNA sequence: TGCAGTGCCTCAGGAAGACTAGAGTTCCACAATGAGCAGTTCTTC.

This clonotype was observed many times. V gene TRBV30 combines with J gene TRBJ2-1; D might be TRBD1 (6 bases). V was clipped by 0 bases and J by 7 bases, with 31 bases between them. CDR3 length equals 20 residues. Germline CDR1 is GTSNPN and CDR2 is SVGIG (reference sequence). The CDR3 here is CAWSVQLDRRPHRLVNEQFF. The CDR3, as DNA: TGTGCCTGGAGTGTACAGTTGGACAGACGACCTCATCGGCTCGTTAATGAGCAGTTCTTC.

This clonotype was seen many times. The V gene is TRBV3-1, the J gene TRBJ1-6, with no clear D. The germline V gene encodes CDR1 LGHDT and CDR2 YNNKEL (reference sequence). V lost 9 bases to trimming and J lost 9 bases, with 18 bases between them. This CDR3 has 14 amino acids. In DNA form, the CDR3 reads TGTGCCAGTAGTAGTAGGGAGTTGGCTTCACCCCTCCACTTT. Protein sequence: CASSSRELASPLHF.

This clonotype has ten or more counts. This chain connects TRBV6-5 to TRBJ2-5; 15 positions agree with TRBD2. This CDR3 contains 15 residues. V shed 5 bases, J shed 4 bases, and the junction held 2 bases outside the gene matches. Germline V gene sequence: CDR1 MNHEY, CDR2 SVGAGI. In DNA, the CDR3 is TGTGCCAGCAGTGGGACTAGCGGGGGGCGAGAGACCCAGTACTTC. It is translated as CASSGTSGGRETQYF.

The chain joins TRBV29-1 to TRBJ2-7; 9 bases match TRBD1. After removal of 3 bases from V and 0 bases from J, the junction contained 0 bases not matched to a gene. The CDR3 has 13 residues. Germline assignment: CDR1 SQVTM and CDR2 ANQGSEA. The CDR3: CSVEDRGSYEQYF. The DNA of the CDR3 is TGCAGCGTTGAGGACAGGGGCTCCTACGAGCAGTACTTC.

This clonotype was observed at least ten times. The genes are TRBV11-3 and TRBJ2-2, with 7 bases fitting TRBD1. The CDR3 has 15 residues. V dropped 3 bases and J dropped 7; count of bases not matched to a gene: 8. The germline gives CDR1 SGHNT, CDR2 YENEEA. The CDR3 is CASSLSAGGIGELFF. CDR3 nucleotides: TGTGCCAGCAGCTTGTCAGCAGGGGGAATCGGGGAGCTGTTTTTT.

In this sample, this clonotype turned up a few times. The J gene is TRBJ1-2, the V gene TRBV27; tentative D call: TRBD1 (5 bases). Trimming removed 2 bases at V and 4 bases at J, with 20 bases between. The length of the CDR3 is 17 residues. Germline CDR1 and CDR2: MNHEY and SMNVEV (reference sequence). The CDR3 DNA sequence: TGTGCCAGCAGTTTAAAAGGGGAGTCCTGGGCTGGCTATGGCTACACCTTC. It yields the protein CASSLKGESWAGYGYTF.

The table lists this clonotype with many counts. This rearrangement joins TRBV6-5 to TRBJ2-4; D call uncertain. With 6 bases removed from V and 7 bases from J, the gap between germline ends came to 19 bases. CDR1 is MNHEY and CDR2 is SVGAGI in the germline V gene. The CDR3 spans 15 residues. CDR3 region: CASSPTEGSINIQYF. Here the CDR3 DNA reads TGTGCCAGCAGCCCTACGGAAGGTTCAATCAACATTCAGTACTTC.